One T cell receptor beta chain is described in this entry. The antigen is unknown. The data derive from a study of T cells in Graves' hyperthyroidism and ophthalmopathy. General study findings and limits: Ophthalmopathy, which appeared later, was predicted by the model a median about 5.9 months before onset.

Exclusion of patients followed from uncontrolled infection, other autoimmune disease, pregnancy or lactation. Template material for amplifying TCR beta CDR3 regions consisted of RNA transcripts. First-round RT-PCR with HTBI primers amplified the TCR CDR3 region. TCRdb fed the multiplex PCR reads into MiXCR, producing one record per CDR3 protein. The sample lists roughly 510,000 distinct CDR3 sequences; over 35% were seen once. This sequence originates from an adult woman with Graves' disease, either hyperthyroidism or ophthalmopathy (not recorded which). The material sequenced was peripheral blood or thyroid tissue (not recorded which).

CDR3 sequence: CSARPGTSGGDTQYF. DNA of the CDR3: TGCAGTGCTAGGCCCGGGACTAGCGGGGGAGATACGCAGTATTTT. The chain links TRBV20-1 to TRBJ2-3; 14 nucleotides agree with TRBD2. Germline CDR1 and CDR2: DFQATT and SNEGSKA (reference sequence). CDR3 size: 15 residues. Losses at the gene ends were 3 bases for V and 5 bases for J; bases not matched to a gene: 4.